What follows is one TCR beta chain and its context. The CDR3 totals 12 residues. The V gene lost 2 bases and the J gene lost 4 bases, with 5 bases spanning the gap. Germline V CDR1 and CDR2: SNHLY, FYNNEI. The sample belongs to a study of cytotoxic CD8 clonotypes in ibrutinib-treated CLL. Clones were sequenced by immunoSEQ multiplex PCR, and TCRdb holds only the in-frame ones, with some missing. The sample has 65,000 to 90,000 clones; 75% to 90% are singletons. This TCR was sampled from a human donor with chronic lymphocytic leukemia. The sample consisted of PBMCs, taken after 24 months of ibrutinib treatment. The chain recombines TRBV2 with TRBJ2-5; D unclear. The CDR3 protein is CASSEMLETQYF. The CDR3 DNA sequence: TGTGCCAGCAGTGAAATGCTAGAGACCCAGTACTTC.